These 31 T cell receptor beta chains came from one sample sequenced in a study of cytomegalovirus exposure and HLA in healthy donors. Vbeta (60) and Jbeta (13) primers were used in the PCR. Only in-frame clones appear in the TCRdb table, and some are missing; sequencing was by immunoSEQ multiplex PCR. The sample has about 130,000 clones, approximately 17% seen once. Sequencing input: PBMCs. Receptors were obtained from a female donor in good health and CMV-seropositive.

The sample holds a few counts of this clone. This chain connects TRBV28 to TRBJ1-2, with D hard to call. Trimming removed 3 bases from V and 8 bases from J, with 10 bases in between. Germline lookup yields CDR1 MDHEN and CDR2 SYDVKM. The CDR3 consists of 12 residues. The CDR3 nucleotides are TGTGCCAGCAGTTTCCGGGGTGGGGGCTACACCTTC. Residues: CASSFRGGGYTF.

This clone turned up a few times. The chain couples TRBV7-9 to TRBJ1-1; D is possibly TRBD1 (6 bases). V lost 9 bases and J lost 1, with 9 bases in between. CDR1 is SEHNR and CDR2 is FQNEAQ in the germline V gene (reference sequence). This CDR3 spans 12 amino acids. CDR3 DNA sequence: TGTGCCAGTACAGGGAGGAACACTGAAGCTTTCTTT. This encodes CASTGRNTEAFF.

This clone was seen a handful of times. Distinct nucleotide sequences in the sample also encode this CDR3. This chain uses TRBV30 with TRBJ2-3, with D unclear. The V end was cut by 2 bases, the J end by 2 bases, with 5 bases between. The CDR3 is 12 amino acids. Germline-derived CDR1 and CDR2 are GTSNPN and SVGIG (reference sequence). CDR3 in DNA: TGTGCCTGGAGTCCAAACACAGATACGCAGTATTTT. Amino acids: CAWSPNTDTQYF.

The chain has TRBV5-6 and TRBJ1-5; the D is unclear. Germline-derived CDR1 and CDR2 are SGHDT and YYEEEE. The V and J ends lost 1 base and 1 base respectively, with 6 bases between them. CDR3 length: 14 residues. The CDR3 DNA is TGTGCCAGCAGCTTGACGGTGAGCAATCAGCCCCAGCATTTT. This codes for CASSLTVSNQPQHF. The variable domain in full, completed from reference TRBV5-6 and TRBJ1-5, reads DAGVTQSPTHLIKTRGQQVTLRCSPKSGHDTVSWYQQALGQGPQFIFQYYEEEERQRGNFPDRFSGHQFPNYSSELNVNALLLGDSALYLCASSLTVSNQPQHFGDGTRLSIL.

This chain connects TRBV29-1 to TRBJ2-4; D is perhaps TRBD1 (5 bases). This CDR3 spans 12 amino acids. V was cut by 7 bases and J by 7 bases, with 14 bases left in between. Germline CDR1 is SQVTM and CDR2 is ANQGSEA. CDR3 bases: TGCAGCGCCGAGCTCAGGGCGAACATTCAGTACTTC. Translation: CSAELRANIQYF.

There are a few counts of this clone. The gene calls are TRBV25-1 and TRBJ1-1; 7 bases agree with TRBD1. This CDR3 region has 15 residues. From germline, CDR1 is MGHDK and CDR2 SYGVNS. J lost 7 bases, V lost 3 bases, and 11 bases had no gene match. Here the CDR3 DNA reads TGTGCCAGCAGTGATGGTGGCAGGGGGGACAATGAAGCTTTCTTT. Amino acids: CASSDGGRGDNEAFF.

The gene calls are TRBV6-5 and TRBJ1-2; 9 bases fit TRBD1. From germline, CDR1 is MNHEY and CDR2 SVGAGI. The length of the CDR3 is 14 residues. Unmatched junction bases numbered 6, after V lost 6 bases and J lost 4 bases. CDR3 residues: CASRPDRGTYGYTF. The CDR3 DNA reads as TGTGCCAGCAGGCCTGACAGGGGGACCTATGGCTACACCTTC.

This chain links TRBV7-9 with TRBJ1-1, with 9 bases that match TRBD1. Germline trimming cut 8 bases from V and 6 bases from J; bases unmatched to any gene: 4. The CDR3 loop spans 12 amino acids. Germline V gene data show CDR1 as SEHNR and CDR2 as FQNEAQ (reference sequence). CDR3 DNA sequence: TGTGCCAGCTTGACAGGGGGTGCTGAAGCTTTCTTT. This gives the protein CASLTGGAEAFF. Full variable domain (outside the CDR3, taken from reference TRBV7-9 and TRBJ1-1): DTGVSQNPRHKITKRGQNVTFRCDPISEHNRLYWYRQTLGQGPEFLTYFQNEAQLEKSRLLSDRFSAERPKGSFSTLEIQRTEQGDSAMYLCASLTGGAEAFFGQGTRLTVV.

This chain joins TRBV4-3 and TRBJ1-6; the D gene is possibly TRBD1 (6 bases). Germline lookup yields CDR1 LGHNA and CDR2 YSLEER. Trimming removed 1 base at V and 9 bases at J, with 7 bases between. The CDR3 totals 13 residues. CDR3 nucleotides: TGCGCCAGCAGCCAAGGGACAGCTTCACCCCTCCACTTT. This sequence encodes CASSQGTASPLHF.

The chain joins TRBV7-2 to TRBJ1-6; the D is unclear. The germline CDR1 and CDR2 sequences are SGHTA and FQGNSA. V was cut by 0 bases and J by 10 bases, with 7 bases left in between. The CDR3 has 13 residues. The CDR3 DNA reads TGTGCCAGCAGCTTAGCAGAGGAGTCACCCCTCCACTTT. Translated: CASSLAEESPLHF.

The V call is TRBV4-2, the J call TRBJ2-1, with 8 bases aligning to TRBD2. The CDR3 runs to 16 residues. Germline V lookup: CDR1 LGHNA, CDR2 YNFKEQ. The J segment lost 6 bases and the V segment lost 1 base, leaving 8 bases of the junction unmatched. Here the CDR3 reads CASSQVDGGAANEQFF. CDR3 sequence (DNA): TGTGCCAGCAGCCAAGTCGACGGGGGGGCCGCCAATGAGCAGTTCTTC.

This clone was detected a few times. The chain has TRBV11-3 and TRBJ2-2; no reliable D call. CDR1 SGHNT and CDR2 YENEEA come from the germline V gene. CDR3 length: 13 residues. V was clipped by 5 bases and J by 8 bases, with 12 bases between them. In nucleotides, the CDR3 is TGTGCCAGCAGCCGAGTCCCCCGGGGGGAGCTGTTTTTT. It yields the protein CASSRVPRGELFF.

This clone was seen a handful of times. CDR3 residues: CASSTRRSSGYTF. The CDR3 nucleotides are TGTGCCAGCAGCACCCGTCGGTCTAGCGGCTACACCTTC. The chain carries TRBV7-2 and TRBJ1-2; D gene uncertain. Germline V CDR1 and CDR2: SGHTA, FQGNSA. The CDR3 is 13 residues long. Between the trimmed V and J ends, which lost 5 bases and 8 bases, there was a span of 15 bases.

The chain couples TRBV6-5 to TRBJ1-6; D may be TRBD1 (6 bases). The V gene's germline CDR1 is MNHEY and CDR2 SVGAGI. Deletions cut 6 bases from V and 8 bases from J, with 11 bases between. The CDR3 length is 13 residues. The CDR3 DNA reads as TGTGCCAGCAGGTGGCACAGGGATTCACCCCTCCACTTT. Translated: CASRWHRDSPLHF.

This clone was seen only a few times. The V gene is TRBV9, the J gene TRBJ1-2; 8 nucleotides match TRBD1. Trimming removed 0 bases from V and 7 bases from J; junction bases left unmatched: 2. Germline CDR1 reads SGDLS; CDR2 reads YYNGEE. CDR3 length: 13 amino acids. The CDR3 sequence: CASSVEQGVGYTF. The CDR3 nucleotides read TGTGCCAGCAGCGTAGAACAGGGGGTTGGCTACACCTTC.

V usage is TRBV11-2 and J usage is TRBJ1-5; TRBD1 agrees at 8 bases. The length of the CDR3 is 15 residues. Germline V CDR1 and CDR2: SGHAT, FQNNGV. Trimming took 5 bases from V and 7 from J; bases not matched to a gene: 10. In DNA form, the CDR3 reads TGTGCCAGCAGCGCCCAGGGGGCGATTGGGCAGCCCCAGCATTTT. Its protein product is CASSAQGAIGQPQHF.

The chain has TRBV9 and TRBJ2-1; the D gene is possibly TRBD1 (5 bases). The V end was cut by 0 bases, the J end by 4 bases, with 11 bases between. Germline-derived CDR1 and CDR2 are SGDLS and YYNGEE. CDR3 length: 15 residues. CDR3 bases: TGTGCCAGCAGCGTAGACCAGGGAAGGTACAATGAGCAGTTCTTC. Encoded protein: CASSVDQGRYNEQFF.

DNA of the CDR3: TGTGCCAGCAGACTTTCAGGGCCCCTCACAGATACGCAGTATTTT. This encodes CASRLSGPLTDTQYF. The J gene is TRBJ2-3, the V gene TRBV6-5, with D maybe TRBD1 (5 bases). The CDR3 has 15 residues. Germline V gives CDR1 MNHEY, CDR2 SVGAGI. V shed 6 bases and J shed 2 bases, with 15 bases lying between them.

The chain is built from TRBV10-3 and TRBJ1-4; 9 nucleotides agree with TRBD1. Germline CDR1 ENHRY, CDR2 SYGVKD. Trimming cost V 2 bases and J 8 bases; bases outside gene matches: 6. CDR3 length: 15 residues. CDR3 region: CAISETGGFGEKLFF. The DNA for the CDR3 is TGTGCCATCAGTGAGACAGGGGGCTTTGGGGAAAAACTGTTTTTT.

The CDR3 sequence: CASSFSLVFTDTQYF. The DNA of the CDR3 is TGTGCCAGCAGCTTCAGCCTAGTTTTTACAGATACGCAGTATTTT. This chain connects TRBV13 to TRBJ2-3; unclear D gene. The CDR3 is 15 amino acids. V lost 3 bases, J lost 3 bases, and 13 bases lay in between. The V gene's germline CDR1 is PRHDT and CDR2 FYEKMQ (reference sequence).

The rearrangement links TRBV6-6 to TRBJ2-3; the D is unclear. CDR3 length: 15 residues. Germline loops: CDR1 MNHNY, CDR2 SVGAGI (reference sequence). Trimming shortened V by 5 bases and J by 0 bases, and 12 bases separated the two germline ends. The CDR3: CASSTLTESTDTQYF. The CDR3 DNA is TGTGCCAGCAGTACCCTAACTGAGAGCACAGATACGCAGTATTTT.

Only a few counts were recorded for this clone. V is TRBV6-5 and J is TRBJ1-1; D remains ambiguous. CDR3 size: 16 residues. The germline CDR1 and CDR2 sequences are MNHEY and SVGAGI. V lost 2 bases and J lost 5, with 18 bases in between. The CDR3 DNA sequence: TGTGCCAGCAGTTACGGGTGGCGGGAATCCGGGACTGAAGCTTTCTTT. This translates into CASSYGWRESGTEAFF.

The sample holds a few counts of this clone. The chain recombines TRBV28 with TRBJ1-1, with 9 positions matching TRBD1. This CDR3 comprises 14 residues. V shed 10 bases and J 5 bases; nucleotides not matched to a gene: 11. CDR1 is MDHEN and CDR2 is SYDVKM in the germline V gene. CDR3 region: CATLTGQGFTEAFF. CDR3 nucleotides: TGTGCCACCCTGACGGGACAGGGTTTTACTGAAGCTTTCTTT.

This clone was counted only a few times. The chain recombines TRBV6-1 with TRBJ2-7; 13 bases line up with TRBD2. The CDR3 contains 19 residues. Trimming at V came to 3 bases and at J to 3 bases, leaving 14 bases not matched to a gene. Germline CDR1 is MNHNS and CDR2 is SASEGT. CDR3 nucleotides: TGTGCCAGCAGTGAGCGACAAGGGATACTAGCGGGAGGGAGCTACGAGCAGTACTTC. Amino acid sequence: CASSERQGILAGGSYEQYF.

J is TRBJ2-5 and V is TRBV7-2; D is possibly TRBD2 (5 bases). The V gene lost 3 bases and the J gene lost 9 bases, with 14 bases spanning the gap. The CDR3 spans 13 residues. Germline CDR1 and CDR2: SGHTA and FQGNSA. DNA of the CDR3: TGTGCCAGCAGCTTTGGAGGCCGCCGGGCCCAGTACTTC. Its translation is CASSFGGRRAQYF.

A few counts support this clone. V usage is TRBV6-1 and J usage is TRBJ2-3; 8 nucleotides line up with TRBD2. The CDR3 extends over 16 amino acids. Trimming cost V 2 bases and J 0 bases; bases outside gene matches: 4. Germline CDR1 and CDR2: MNHNS and SASEGT. CDR3 amino acids: CASSELAGGSTDTQYF. The CDR3 nucleotides read TGTGCCAGCAGTGAACTGGCGGGGGGTAGCACAGATACGCAGTATTTT.

The genes are TRBV6-5 and TRBJ1-5; D is perhaps TRBD1 (5 bases). Per the germline V gene, CDR1 is MNHEY and CDR2 is SVGAGI. V was trimmed by 5 bases and J by 3 bases, leaving 11 bases between them. The CDR3 is made up of 14 amino acids. CDR3 sequence: CASSERQHNQPQHF. The CDR3 DNA reads TGTGCCAGCAGTGAACGACAGCACAATCAGCCCCAGCATTTT.

The chain uses TRBV5-1 and TRBJ2-7, with D tentatively TRBD1 (5 bases). CDR1 is SGHRS, CDR2 YFSETQ, per germline. The CDR3 extends over 16 amino acids. The V end lost 4 bases, the J end lost 3 bases, and 20 bases lay between the germline ends. CDR3 sequence (DNA): TGCGCCAGCAGCGTAGAACCCACAGGAATCCTCTACGAGCAGTACTTC. Its translation: CASSVEPTGILYEQYF.

For this clone: Relative to the germline gene, one junction end is altered; a read error may explain this. The J gene is TRBJ1-4, the V gene TRBV4-2; the match to TRBD1 covers 8 bases. Germline V gene lookup returns CDR1 LGHNA and CDR2 YNFKEQ. This CDR3 is built from 17 residues. The CDR3 protein is CARSQNSAGTGSEKLFF. The CDR3, as DNA: TGTGCCAGAAGCCAAAACTCTGCCGGGACAGGAAGTGAAAAACTGTTTTTT.

In this sample, this clone turned up a few times. The chain carries TRBV7-2 and TRBJ1-2, with 9 nucleotides matching TRBD1. The CDR3 runs to 13 residues. The J segment lost 5 bases and the V segment lost 5 bases, leaving 3 bases of the junction unmatched. The germline V gene has CDR1 SGHTA and CDR2 FQGNSA. The CDR3 reads CASSRTGDYGYTF. The CDR3 nucleotides are TGTGCCAGCAGCAGGACAGGGGATTATGGCTACACCTTC. Drawing the rest from reference TRBV7-2 and TRBJ1-2, the complete variable domain is GAGVSQSPSNKVTEKGKDVELRCDPISGHTALYWYRQSLGQGLEFLIYFQGNSAPDKSGLPSDRFSAERTGGSVSTLTIQRTQQEDSAVYLCASSRTGDYGYTFGSGTRLTVV.

This clone was seen a few times. The chain uses TRBV7-8 and TRBJ2-2; TRBD2 aligns across 14 bases. The germline gives CDR1 SGHVS, CDR2 FQNEAQ. V lost 5 bases to trimming and J lost 3 bases; unmatched junction nucleotides: 11. The CDR3 extends over 19 amino acids. Here the CDR3 reads CASSEGTSGSAADTGELFF. CDR3 DNA: TGTGCCAGCAGCGAAGGGACTAGCGGGAGCGCCGCGGACACCGGGGAGCTGTTTTTT.